The 17 T cell receptor beta chains reported below all come from one sample, sequenced in a study of T cells in localized non-small cell lung cancer. TCRdb's copy holds only in-frame clones and misses some; the assay was immunoSEQ multiplex PCR. This sample has roughly 27,000 clones; about 90% occur once, and the top ten carry around 0.99%. This sample comprised peripheral blood, obtained before any cancer treatment. The receptor set was obtained from a woman aged 35 to 75 with stage I lung adenocarcinoma.

Only one count was recorded for this clone. The rearrangement uses TRBV7-9 and TRBJ2-7; the match to TRBD1 covers 9 bases. The CDR3 is 14 amino acids. V trimming: 4 bases; J trimming: 5 bases; junction bases outside the gene matches: 6. In germline, CDR1 is SEHNR, CDR2 FQNEAQ (reference sequence). The chain's CDR3 is CASSSGTGRDEQYF. CDR3 in DNA: TGTGCCAGCAGCTCTGGGACAGGGAGGGACGAGCAGTACTTC.

CDR3 coding DNA: TGTGCCAGCAGCTTAAACTCCCCCCCAGATACGCAGTATTTT. It specifies CASSLNSPPDTQYF. This chain uses TRBV7-2 with TRBJ2-3; D is unclear. The CDR3 totals 14 residues. The V and J ends lost 2 bases and 4 bases respectively, with 10 bases between them. Germline V gene data show CDR1 as SGHTA and CDR2 as FQGNSA.

V gene TRBV12-5 combines with J gene TRBJ1-1; D is unclear. CDR3 length: 15 residues. Germline V gene lookup returns CDR1 LGHNT and CDR2 FRNRAP. The V end was cut by 7 bases, the J end by 0 bases, with 15 bases between. The CDR3 region is CASALIIGLNTEAFF. CDR3 sequence (DNA): TGTGCTAGTGCCCTTATAATAGGGCTGAACACTGAAGCTTTCTTT.

The CDR3 here is CASSPDRDQYEQYF. The CDR3 DNA reads TGTGCCAGCAGTCCGGACAGGGACCAGTACGAGCAGTACTTC. The chain has TRBV6-5 and TRBJ2-7; 8 bases fit TRBD1. Germline V gene lookup returns CDR1 MNHEY and CDR2 SVGAGI. V shed 5 bases, J shed 4 bases, and the junction held 7 bases outside the gene matches. This CDR3 is built from 14 residues.

This clone was detected only once. The chain recombines TRBV5-6 with TRBJ1-1; D might be TRBD1 (5 bases). The CDR3 covers 14 residues. Germline assignment: CDR1 SGHDT and CDR2 YYEEEE. Trimming took 6 bases from V and 1 from J, leaving 13 bases between them. The CDR3 region is CASNWRGPNTEAFF. The CDR3, as DNA: TGTGCCAGCAATTGGAGGGGCCCGAACACTGAAGCTTTCTTT.

The V and J genes are TRBV7-2 and TRBJ1-2; D is ambiguous. V lost 0 bases and J 4 bases, leaving 9 bases between the germline ends. The CDR3 runs to 14 residues. In germline, CDR1 is SGHTA, CDR2 FQGNSA. In DNA, the CDR3 is TGTGCCAGCAGCTTAGCCATGGACGGCTATGGCTACACCTTC. It is translated as CASSLAMDGYGYTF.

The chain is built from TRBV7-8 and TRBJ2-1; D uncertain. Trimming shortened V by 1 base and J by 6 bases, and 7 bases separated the two germline ends. The CDR3 is 13 amino acids. Germline V gene data show CDR1 as SGHVS and CDR2 as FQNEAQ. In DNA form, the CDR3 reads TGTGCCAGCAGCTTAGAGGCCTTCAATGAGCAGTTCTTC. Its protein is CASSLEAFNEQFF.

The chain combines TRBV19 with TRBJ1-5; 11 bases align to TRBD1. This CDR3 is 16 amino acids long. The V gene end was trimmed by 4 bases and the J gene end by 4 bases; junction bases not matched to a gene: 6. Germline V gene lookup returns CDR1 LNHDA and CDR2 SQIVND (reference sequence). CDR3 loop: CASSKGQGVGNQPQHF. Here the CDR3 DNA reads TGTGCCAGTAGTAAGGGACAGGGGGTAGGGAATCAGCCCCAGCATTTT.

The rearrangement uses TRBV19 and TRBJ2-7, with TRBD2 identical over 10 bases. The germline V gene encodes CDR1 LNHDA and CDR2 SQIVND (reference sequence). The CDR3 has 17 residues. The trim removed 0 bases at V and 3 bases at J, leaving 8 bases unmatched. This CDR3 is CASSIDIRRTSGYEQYF. The CDR3 coding sequence is TGTGCCAGTAGTATAGATATCCGCCGGACTAGCGGCTACGAGCAGTACTTC. Full variable domain (remainder filled in from reference TRBV19 and TRBJ2-7): DGGITQSPKYLFRKEGQNVTLSCEQNLNHDAMYWYRQDPGQGLRLIYYSQIVNDFQKGDIAEGYSVSREKKESFPLTVTSAQKNPTAFYLCASSIDIRRTSGYEQYFGPGTRLTVT.

The rearrangement links TRBV7-6 to TRBJ1-4, with TRBD1 identical over 10 bases. J lost 10 bases, V lost 1 base, and 6 bases had no gene match. Germline V lookup: CDR1 SGHVS, CDR2 FNYEAQ. The CDR3 spans 15 residues. The CDR3 reads CASSLEGQGRRKLFF. The CDR3 bases are TGTGCCAGCAGCTTAGAGGGACAGGGGAGAAGAAAACTGTTTTTT.

The chain joins TRBV28 to TRBJ2-2, with D possibly matching TRBD2 (5 bases). In germline, CDR1 is MDHEN, CDR2 SYDVKM. The V end was cut by 10 bases, the J end by 6 bases, with 21 bases between. This CDR3 has 15 residues. CDR3 region: CAIRSGSLEAGELFF. For the CDR3, the DNA is TGTGCCATCCGTAGTGGGAGTTTGGAGGCCGGGGAGCTGTTTTTT.

The CDR3: CASSDYGGAKTQYF. The CDR3 DNA reads TGTGCCAGCAGTGACTACGGGGGGGCGAAGACCCAGTACTTC. The J gene is TRBJ2-5, the V gene TRBV2; 8 nucleotides match TRBD2. Trimming cost V 3 bases and J 6 bases; bases outside gene matches: 6. Germline V gene data show CDR1 as SNHLY and CDR2 as FYNNEI. The CDR3 covers 14 residues.

This chain joins TRBV30 and TRBJ1-4; a possible D gene is TRBD1 (5 bases). In germline, CDR1 is GTSNPN, CDR2 SVGIG (reference sequence). The V end was cut by 1 base, the J end by 2 bases, with 5 bases between. The CDR3 spans 13 residues. The CDR3 DNA reads TGTGCCTGGAGTGGGGGGACTAATGAAAAACTGTTTTTT. Translated, it gives CAWSGGTNEKLFF.

This clone was seen just once. The chain carries TRBV11-3 and TRBJ1-1; maybe TRBD1 (6 bases). CDR1 SGHNT and CDR2 YENEEA come from the germline V gene. The CDR3 totals 14 residues. Trimming took 4 bases from V and 2 from J, leaving 11 bases between them. Written as DNA, the CDR3 is TGTGCCAGCAGCTATGCGACAGGCAACACTGAAGCTTTCTTT. This encodes CASSYATGNTEAFF.

This chain connects TRBV18 to TRBJ1-5; 8 positions match TRBD1. With V trimmed by 5 bases and J by 6 bases, 9 bases remained unmatched. The CDR3 has 15 residues. CDR1 and CDR2 from the germline V gene are KGHSH and LQKENI. This CDR3 is CASSEGTGGSQPQHF. The CDR3 DNA sequence: TGTGCCAGCTCAGAAGGGACAGGTGGGAGTCAGCCCCAGCATTTT.

The genes are TRBV4-2 and TRBJ1-3, with TRBD1 as a possible D gene (6 bases). Germline-derived CDR1 and CDR2 are LGHNA and YNFKEQ. This CDR3 comprises 17 residues. V lost 0 bases and J 4 bases, leaving 16 bases between the germline ends. The CDR3 here is CASSQDSDRLSGNTIYF. CDR3 nucleotides: TGTGCCAGCAGCCAAGATTCCGACAGGCTGTCCGGAAACACCATATATTTT.

The chain employs TRBV7-2 and TRBJ2-1, with no clear D. CDR1 is SGHTA, CDR2 FQGNSA, per germline. Trimming left V 4 bases short and J 6 bases short, with 13 bases between. The CDR3 length is 14 residues. CDR3 sequence (DNA): TGTGCCAGCAGCTCCCGGTTTAGGCGCAATGAGCAGTTCTTC. Its protein is CASSSRFRRNEQFF.